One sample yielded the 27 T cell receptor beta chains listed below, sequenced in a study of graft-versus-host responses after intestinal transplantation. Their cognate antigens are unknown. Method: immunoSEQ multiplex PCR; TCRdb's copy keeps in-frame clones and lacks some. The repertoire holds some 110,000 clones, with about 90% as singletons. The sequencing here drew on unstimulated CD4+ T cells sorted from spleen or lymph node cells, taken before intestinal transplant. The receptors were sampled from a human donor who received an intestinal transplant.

CDR3 nucleotide sequence: TGCAGTGCTAGAAGAGGAGAGACCCAGTACTTC. This sequence encodes CSARRGETQYF. V and J are TRBV20-1 and TRBJ2-5; D is uncertain. CDR1 is DFQATT and CDR2 is SNEGSKA in the germline V gene (reference sequence). Between the trimmed V and J ends, which lost 2 bases and 4 bases, there was a span of 5 bases. The length of the CDR3 is 11 residues.

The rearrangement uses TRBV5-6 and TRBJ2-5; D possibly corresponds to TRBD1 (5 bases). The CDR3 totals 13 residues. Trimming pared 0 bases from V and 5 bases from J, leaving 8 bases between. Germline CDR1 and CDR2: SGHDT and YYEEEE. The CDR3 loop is CASSLVQGETQYF. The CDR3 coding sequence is TGTGCCAGCAGCTTGGTCCAGGGCGAGACCCAGTACTTC. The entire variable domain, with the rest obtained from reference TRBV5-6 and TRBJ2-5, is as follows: DAGVTQSPTHLIKTRGQQVTLRCSPKSGHDTVSWYQQALGQGPQFIFQYYEEEERQRGNFPDRFSGHQFPNYSSELNVNALLLGDSALYLCASSLVQGETQYFGPGTRLLVL.

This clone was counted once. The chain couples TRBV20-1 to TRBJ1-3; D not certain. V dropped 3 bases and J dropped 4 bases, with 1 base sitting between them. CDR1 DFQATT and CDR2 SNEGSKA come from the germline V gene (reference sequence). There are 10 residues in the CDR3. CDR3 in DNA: TGCAGTGCTAGGGGAAACACCATATATTTT. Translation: CSARGNTIYF.

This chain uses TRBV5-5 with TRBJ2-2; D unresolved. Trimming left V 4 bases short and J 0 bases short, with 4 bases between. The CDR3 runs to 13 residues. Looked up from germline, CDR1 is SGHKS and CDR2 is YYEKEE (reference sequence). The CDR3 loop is CASSQANTGELFF. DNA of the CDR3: TGTGCCAGCAGCCAGGCGAACACCGGGGAGCTGTTTTTT.

As DNA, the CDR3 is TGCGCCAGCAGTCACATATTATCCCGGAGAGCAGACAACTATGGCTACACCTTC. It is translated as CASSHILSRRADNYGYTF. The V call is TRBV4-1, the J call TRBJ1-2; no definite D call. Per germline, CDR1 MGHRA and CDR2 YSYEKL. The CDR3 is made up of 18 amino acids. V was trimmed by 6 bases and J by 2 bases, leaving 25 bases between them.

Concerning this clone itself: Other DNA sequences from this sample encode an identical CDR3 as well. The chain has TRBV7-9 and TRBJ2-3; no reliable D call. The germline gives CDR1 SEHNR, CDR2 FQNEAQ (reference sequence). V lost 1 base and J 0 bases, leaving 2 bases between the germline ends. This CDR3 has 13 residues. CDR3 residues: CASSLGSTDTQYF. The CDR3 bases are TGTGCCAGCAGCTTAGGAAGCACAGATACGCAGTATTTT.

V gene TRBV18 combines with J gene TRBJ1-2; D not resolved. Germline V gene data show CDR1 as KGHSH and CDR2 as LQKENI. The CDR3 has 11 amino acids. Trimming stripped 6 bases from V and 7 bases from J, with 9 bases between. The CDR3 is CASSNRGGYTF. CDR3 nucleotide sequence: TGTGCCAGCTCGAATCGGGGTGGCTACACCTTC.

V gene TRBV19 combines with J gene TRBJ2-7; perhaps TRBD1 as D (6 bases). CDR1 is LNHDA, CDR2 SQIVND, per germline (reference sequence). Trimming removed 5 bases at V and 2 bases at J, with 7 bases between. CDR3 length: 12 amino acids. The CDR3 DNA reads TGTGCCAGTAGTGACAGGACCTACGAGCAGTACTTC. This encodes CASSDRTYEQYF.

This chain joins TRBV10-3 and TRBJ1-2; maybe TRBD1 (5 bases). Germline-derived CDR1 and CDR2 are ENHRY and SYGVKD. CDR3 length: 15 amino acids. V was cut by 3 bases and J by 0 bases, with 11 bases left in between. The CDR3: CAISDSKGPNYGYTF. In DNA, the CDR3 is TGTGCCATCAGTGATTCAAAGGGGCCTAACTATGGCTACACCTTC.

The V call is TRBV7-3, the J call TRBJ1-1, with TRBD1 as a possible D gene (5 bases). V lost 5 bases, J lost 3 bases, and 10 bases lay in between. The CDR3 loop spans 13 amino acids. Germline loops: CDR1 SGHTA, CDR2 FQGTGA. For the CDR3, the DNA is TGTGCCAGCAGCCCGGGACCTTACACTGAAGCTTTCTTT. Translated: CASSPGPYTEAFF.

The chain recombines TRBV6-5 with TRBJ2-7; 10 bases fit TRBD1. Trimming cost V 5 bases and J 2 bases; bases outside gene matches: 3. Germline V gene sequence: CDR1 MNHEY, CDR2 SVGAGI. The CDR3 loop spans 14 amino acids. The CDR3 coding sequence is TGTGCCAGCAGTCCGACAGGGGGCCCCTACGAGCAGTACTTC. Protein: CASSPTGGPYEQYF.

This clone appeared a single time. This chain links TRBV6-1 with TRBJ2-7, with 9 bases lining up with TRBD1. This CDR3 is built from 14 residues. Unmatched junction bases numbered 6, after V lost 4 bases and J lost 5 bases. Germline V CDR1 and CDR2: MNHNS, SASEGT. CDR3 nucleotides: TGTGCCAGCAGTGGGAACAGGGGGCGCAACGAGCAGTACTTC. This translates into CASSGNRGRNEQYF.

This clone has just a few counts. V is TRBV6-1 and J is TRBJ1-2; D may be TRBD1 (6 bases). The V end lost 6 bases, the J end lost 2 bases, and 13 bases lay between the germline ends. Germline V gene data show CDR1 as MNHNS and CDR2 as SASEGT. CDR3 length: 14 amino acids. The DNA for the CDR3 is TGTGCCAGCAGGGAACAGGGACAAAACTATGGCTACACCTTC. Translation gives CASREQGQNYGYTF.

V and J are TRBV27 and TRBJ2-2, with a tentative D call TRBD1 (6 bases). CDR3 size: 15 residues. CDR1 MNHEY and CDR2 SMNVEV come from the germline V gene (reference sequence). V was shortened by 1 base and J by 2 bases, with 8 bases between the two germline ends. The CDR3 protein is CASSLWGQNTGELFF. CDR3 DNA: TGTGCCAGCAGTTTATGGGGACAAAACACCGGGGAGCTGTTTTTT.

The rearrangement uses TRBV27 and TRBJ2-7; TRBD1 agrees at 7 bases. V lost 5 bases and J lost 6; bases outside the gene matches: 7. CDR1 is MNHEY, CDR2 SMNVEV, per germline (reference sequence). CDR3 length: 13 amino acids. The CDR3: CASSASTGSEQYF. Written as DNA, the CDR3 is TGTGCCAGCAGTGCATCGACAGGGTCCGAGCAGTACTTC.

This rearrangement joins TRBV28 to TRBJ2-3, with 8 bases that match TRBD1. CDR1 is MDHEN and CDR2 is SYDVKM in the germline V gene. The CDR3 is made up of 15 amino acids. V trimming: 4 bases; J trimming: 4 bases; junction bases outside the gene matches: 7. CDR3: CASSYGRGRSDTQYF. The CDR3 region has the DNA TGTGCCAGCAGTTATGGCAGGGGGCGCTCAGATACGCAGTATTTT. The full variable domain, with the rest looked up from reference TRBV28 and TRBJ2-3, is DVKVTQSSRYLVKRTGEKVFLECVQDMDHENMFWYRQDPGLGLRLIYFSYDVKMKEKGDIPEGYSVSREKKERFSLILESASTNQTSMYLCASSYGRGRSDTQYFGPGTRLTVL.

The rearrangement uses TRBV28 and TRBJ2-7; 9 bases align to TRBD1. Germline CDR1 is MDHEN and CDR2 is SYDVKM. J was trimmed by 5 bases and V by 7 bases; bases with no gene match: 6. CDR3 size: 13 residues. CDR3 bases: TGTGCCAGCAAGAACAGGGGGCGCGACGAGCAGTACTTC. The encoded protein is CASKNRGRDEQYF.

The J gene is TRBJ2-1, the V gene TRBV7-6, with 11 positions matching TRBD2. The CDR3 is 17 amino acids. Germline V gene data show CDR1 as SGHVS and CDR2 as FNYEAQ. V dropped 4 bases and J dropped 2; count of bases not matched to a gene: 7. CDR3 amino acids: CASSSPLAGGPYNEQFF. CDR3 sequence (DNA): TGTGCCAGCAGCTCACCATTAGCGGGAGGGCCCTACAATGAGCAGTTCTTC. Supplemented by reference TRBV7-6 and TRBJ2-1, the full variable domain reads GAGVSQSPRYKVTKRGQDVALRCDPISGHVSLYWYRQALGQGPEFLTYFNYEAQQDKSGLPNDRFSAERPEGSISTLTIQRTEQRDSAMYRCASSSPLAGGPYNEQFFGPGTRLTVL.

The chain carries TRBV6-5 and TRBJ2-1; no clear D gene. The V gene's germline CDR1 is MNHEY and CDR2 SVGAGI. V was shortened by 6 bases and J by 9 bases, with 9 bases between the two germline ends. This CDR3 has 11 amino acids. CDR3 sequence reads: CASRSRSEQFF. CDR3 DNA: TGTGCCAGCAGGAGTAGGAGTGAGCAGTTCTTC.

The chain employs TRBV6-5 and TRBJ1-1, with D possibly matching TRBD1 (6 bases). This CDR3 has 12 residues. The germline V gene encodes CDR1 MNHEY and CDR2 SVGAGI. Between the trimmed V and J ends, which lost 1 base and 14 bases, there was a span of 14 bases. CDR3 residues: CASSYYGQTGFF. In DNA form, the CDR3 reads TGTGCCAGCAGTTACTATGGACAGACGGGCTTCTTT.

CDR3 sequence (DNA): TGTGCCAGCAGCCCAAGAGGCGGGGAGCTGTTTTTT. This gives the protein CASSPRGGELFF. The chain links TRBV11-3 to TRBJ2-2; D uncertain. CDR3 length: 12 residues. With 5 bases removed from V and 7 bases from J, the gap between germline ends came to 8 bases. Germline V gives CDR1 SGHNT, CDR2 YENEEA.

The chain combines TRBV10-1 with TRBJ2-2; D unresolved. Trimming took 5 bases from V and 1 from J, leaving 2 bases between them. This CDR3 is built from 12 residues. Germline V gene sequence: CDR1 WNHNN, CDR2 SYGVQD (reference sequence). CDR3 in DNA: TGCGCCAGCAGTCTGAACACCGGGGAGCTGTTTTTT. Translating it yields CASSLNTGELFF.

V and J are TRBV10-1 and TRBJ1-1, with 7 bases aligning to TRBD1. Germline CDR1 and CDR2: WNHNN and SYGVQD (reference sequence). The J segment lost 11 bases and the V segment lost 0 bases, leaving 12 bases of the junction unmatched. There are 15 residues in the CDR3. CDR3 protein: CASSESSDRRVVAFF. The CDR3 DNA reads TGCGCCAGCAGTGAGTCCTCGGACAGGAGGGTGGTGGCTTTCTTT.

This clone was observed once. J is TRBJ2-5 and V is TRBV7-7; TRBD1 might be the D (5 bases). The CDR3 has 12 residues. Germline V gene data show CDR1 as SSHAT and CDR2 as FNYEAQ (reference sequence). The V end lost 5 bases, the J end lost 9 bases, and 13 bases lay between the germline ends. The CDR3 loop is CASSESWGPQYF. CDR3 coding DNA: TGTGCCAGCAGCGAGAGTTGGGGCCCCCAGTACTTC. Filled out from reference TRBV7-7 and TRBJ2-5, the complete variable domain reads GAGVSQSPRYKVTKRGQDVTLRCDPISSHATLYWYQQALGQGPEFLTYFNYEAQPDKSGLPSDRFSAERPEGSISTLTIQRTEQRDSAMYRCASSESWGPQYFGPGTRLLVL.

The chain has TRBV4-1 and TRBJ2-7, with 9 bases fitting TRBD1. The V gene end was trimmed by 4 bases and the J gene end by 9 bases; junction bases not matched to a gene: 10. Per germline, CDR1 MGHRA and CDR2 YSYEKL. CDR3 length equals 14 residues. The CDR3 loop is CASSRPGTGSSQYF. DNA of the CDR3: TGCGCCAGCAGCCGACCCGGGACAGGGTCTTCGCAGTACTTC.

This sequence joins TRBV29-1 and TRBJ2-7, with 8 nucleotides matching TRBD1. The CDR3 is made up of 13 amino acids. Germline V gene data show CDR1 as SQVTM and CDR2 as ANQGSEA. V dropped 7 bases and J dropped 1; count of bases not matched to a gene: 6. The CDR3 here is CSGGQGGSYEQYF. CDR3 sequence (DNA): TGCAGCGGAGGACAGGGTGGGTCCTACGAGCAGTACTTC.

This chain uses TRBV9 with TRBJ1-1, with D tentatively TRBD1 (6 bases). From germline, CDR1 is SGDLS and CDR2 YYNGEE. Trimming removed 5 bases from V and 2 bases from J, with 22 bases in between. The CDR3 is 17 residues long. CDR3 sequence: CASSKVVAGGLNTEAFF. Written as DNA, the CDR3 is TGTGCCAGCAGTAAAGTCGTGGCTGGGGGGCTAAACACTGAAGCTTTCTTT.